These 5 T cell receptor beta chains were all obtained from the same sample, sequenced in a study of T cell responses to AZD1222 COVID-19 vaccine. The protocol was immunoSEQ multiplex PCR, while the TCRdb copy is restricted to in-frame clones and leaves out a portion. The data show tens of thousands of clones, 90% seen once. The specimen comprised peripheral blood, sampled 28 days after the second AZD1222 dose. Source of these receptors: an adult who received the AZD1222 COVID-19 vaccine.

The chain is built from TRBV19 and TRBJ2-7, with 7 bases fitting TRBD1. Trimming at V came to 5 bases and at J to 4 bases, leaving 8 bases not matched to a gene. Germline-derived CDR1 and CDR2 are LNHDA and SQIVND (reference sequence). The CDR3 runs 14 residues. The CDR3 region has the DNA TGTGCCAGTAGTTCCTTGACAGGGATGTACGAGCAGTACTTC. Translated, it gives CASSSLTGMYEQYF.

V is TRBV7-2 and J is TRBJ1-5; D is unclear. CDR1 is SGHTA and CDR2 is FQGNSA in the germline V gene. Between the trimmed V and J ends, which lost 1 base and 1 base, there was a span of 8 bases. The CDR3 contains 15 residues. The CDR3: CASSLGGQSNQPQHF. The CDR3 DNA follows: TGTGCCAGCAGCTTAGGAGGTCAAAGCAATCAGCCCCAGCATTTT.

The gene calls are TRBV14 and TRBJ1-2, with unresolved D. The CDR3 spans 13 residues. The V and J ends lost 1 base and 7 bases respectively, with 10 bases between them. Germline V gene lookup returns CDR1 SGHDN and CDR2 FVKESK. The CDR3 sequence: CASSQAGFGGYTF. In DNA form, the CDR3 reads TGTGCCAGCAGCCAAGCCGGATTTGGTGGCTACACCTTC. Full variable domain (outside the CDR3, taken from reference TRBV14 and TRBJ1-2): EAGVTQFPSHSVIEKGQTVTLRCDPISGHDNLYWYRRVMGKEIKFLLHFVKESKQDESGMPNNRFLAERTGGTYSTLKVQPAELEDSGVYFCASSQAGFGGYTFGSGTRLTVV.

J is TRBJ1-5 and V is TRBV10-3; TRBD1 matches 9 bases. This CDR3 comprises 15 residues. J lost 3 bases, V lost 4 bases, and 4 bases had no gene match. Per germline, CDR1 ENHRY and CDR2 SYGVKD. CDR3 residues: CAISVGQGDNQPQHF. The CDR3 DNA reads TGTGCCATCAGTGTGGGACAGGGCGACAATCAGCCCCAGCATTTT.

The chain joins TRBV3-1 (or the pseudogene TRBV3-2) to TRBJ2-5; TRBD2 aligns across 10 bases. CDR1 LGHDT and CDR2 YNNKEL come from the germline V gene (reference sequence). The J segment lost 4 bases and the V segment lost 0 bases, leaving 8 bases of the junction unmatched. The CDR3 extends over 17 amino acids. CDR3 residues: CASSQDVSGGARETQYF. The CDR3, as DNA: TGTGCCAGCAGCCAAGATGTCAGCGGGGGGGCCAGAGAGACCCAGTACTTC.